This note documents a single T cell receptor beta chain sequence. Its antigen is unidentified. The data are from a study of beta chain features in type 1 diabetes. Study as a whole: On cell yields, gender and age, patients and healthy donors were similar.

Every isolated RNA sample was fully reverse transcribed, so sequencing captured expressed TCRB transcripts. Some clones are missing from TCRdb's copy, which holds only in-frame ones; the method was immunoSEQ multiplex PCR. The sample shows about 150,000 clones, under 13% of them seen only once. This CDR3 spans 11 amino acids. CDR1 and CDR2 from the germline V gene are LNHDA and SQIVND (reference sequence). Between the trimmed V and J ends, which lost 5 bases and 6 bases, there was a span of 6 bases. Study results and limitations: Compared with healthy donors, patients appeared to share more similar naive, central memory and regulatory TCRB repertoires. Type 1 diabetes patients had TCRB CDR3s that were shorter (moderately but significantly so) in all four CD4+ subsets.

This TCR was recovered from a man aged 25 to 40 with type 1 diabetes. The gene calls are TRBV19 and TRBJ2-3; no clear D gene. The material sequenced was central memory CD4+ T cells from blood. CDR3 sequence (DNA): TGTGCCAGTAGTGCCGCGGATACGCAGTATTTT. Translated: CASSAADTQYF.